This passage covers 8 T cell receptor beta chains from one sample sequenced in a study of identical twins. TCRdb analysed the 5' RACE reads with MiXCR anew, one entry per CDR3 protein. Seen here are hundreds of thousands of distinct CDR3 sequences, 15% to 20% observed once, and the top ten hold roughly 13%. The sample was also reused in another study, on T cells expressing NK-cell markers.

The material sequenced was PBMCs. Receptors originate from a woman between 18 and 30 years old in good health.

The rearrangement uses TRBV7-8 and TRBJ2-5, with D tentatively TRBD2 (6 bases). V lost 4 bases to trimming and J lost 5 bases, with 17 bases between them. The CDR3 covers 15 residues. Germline V lookup: CDR1 SGHVS, CDR2 FQNEAQ. CDR3: CASSWAPSGSETQYF. CDR3 bases: TGTGCCAGCAGCTGGGCCCCATCCGGGAGTGAGACCCAGTACTTC.

The rearrangement links TRBV7-9 to TRBJ2-1; no clear D gene. Germline values: CDR1 SEHNR, CDR2 FQNEAQ (reference sequence). The germline V and J ends were trimmed by 1 base and 10 bases, with 8 bases remaining between them. This CDR3 comprises 12 residues. DNA of the CDR3: TGTGCCAGCAGCTTAGGAGGAAAAGAGCAGTTCTTC. Translation gives CASSLGGKEQFF.

This clonotype has at least ten counts. V gene TRBV10-3 combines with J gene TRBJ2-5; tentatively, D is TRBD2 (6 bases). V lost 2 bases and J 2 bases, leaving 9 bases between the germline ends. The germline V gene encodes CDR1 ENHRY and CDR2 SYGVKD. The CDR3 length is 14 residues. The CDR3 DNA sequence: TGTGCCATCAGTGAGGTAGCGGAACAAGAGACCCAGTACTTC. Its protein product is CAISEVAEQETQYF.

A few counts support this clonotype. This chain connects TRBV4-2 to TRBJ2-2, with 7 bases lining up with TRBD2. The V gene end was trimmed by 1 base and the J gene end by 2 bases; junction bases not matched to a gene: 4. In germline, CDR1 is LGHNA, CDR2 YNFKEQ. This CDR3 spans 16 amino acids. The chain's CDR3 is CASSQVLAVNTGELFF. CDR3 nucleotide sequence: TGTGCCAGCAGCCAAGTGCTAGCGGTTAACACCGGGGAGCTGTTTTTT.

The chain has TRBV29-1 and TRBJ1-2; D not certain. The germline CDR1 and CDR2 sequences are SQVTM and ANQGSEA. V gave up 4 bases and J gave up 6 bases, with 12 bases separating them. The CDR3 totals 12 residues. DNA of the CDR3: TGCAGCGTTGGACTGGAAGTTGATGGCTACACCTTC. It specifies CSVGLEVDGYTF.

The J gene is TRBJ2-7, the V gene TRBV18, with D perhaps matching TRBD2 (5 bases). The V gene lost 5 bases and the J gene lost 4 bases, with 21 bases spanning the gap. Germline CDR1 reads KGHSH; CDR2 reads LQKENI. This CDR3 has 16 residues. The CDR3 reads CASSALKKAAEYEQYF. CDR3 in DNA: TGTGCCAGCTCAGCCTTAAAGAAGGCAGCGGAGTACGAGCAGTACTTC.

Many counts were recorded for this clonotype. The rearrangement links TRBV6-6 to TRBJ2-3; no firm D call. V lost 4 bases, J lost 6 bases, and 2 bases lay in between. The CDR3 totals 10 residues. Per the germline V gene, CDR1 is MNHNY and CDR2 is SVGAGI (reference sequence). The CDR3 DNA sequence: TGTGCCAGCAGTTCGGATACGCAGTATTTT. Amino acids: CASSSDTQYF.

This chain connects TRBV5-4 to TRBJ2-3; D is possibly TRBD1 or TRBD2 (5 bases each). This CDR3 has 15 amino acids. V was trimmed by 2 bases and J by 5 bases, leaving 15 bases between them. The germline gives CDR1 SGHNT, CDR2 YYREEE (reference sequence). CDR3 sequence (DNA): TGTGCCAGCAGCTTCGAGGGATGGGGGAAAGATACGCAGTATTTT. Translated: CASSFEGWGKDTQYF.